This TCR beta chain was obtained from a study of T cells in Graves' hyperthyroidism and ophthalmopathy. Regarding the study as a whole: Expanded thyroid clonotypes (above 0.001) were mostly also found in blood. Stable hyperthyroidism and ophthalmopathy were separated using 13 V-J signatures.

V lost 4 bases and J lost 4; bases outside the gene matches: 5. The CDR3 is 16 amino acids. The V gene's germline CDR1 is KGHDR and CDR2 SFDVKD. Template material for amplifying TCR beta CDR3 regions consisted of RNA transcripts. The TCR CDR3 first-round RT-PCR relied on the HTBI primer set. Via MiXCR, TCRdb re-called the multiplex PCR reads, giving one row per CDR3 protein. The sample includes 300,000 to 350,000 distinct CDR3 sequences, around 17% seen only once; the top ten take 33%. In regard to this clonotype: Antigen: not known.

The V call is TRBV24-1, the J call TRBJ2-7, with TRBD2 matching over 14 bases. The sequencing sample was made of blood. This TCR was sampled from a man aged 30 to 39 with Graves' hyperthyroidism. The CDR3 region is CATSDPGLAGGYEQYF. The CDR3 DNA is TGTGCCACCAGTGACCCCGGACTAGCGGGAGGATACGAGCAGTACTTC.